This entry lists 29 T cell receptor beta chains sequenced from one sample in a study of blood T cell repertoires in COVID-19. TCRdb's table, derived via immunoSEQ multiplex PCR, lists solely in-frame clones and lacks some. The sample holds about 42,000 clones, around nine tenths seen once. Sequenced: peripheral blood. The receptor set was obtained from a human donor in a cohort sampled during active COVID-19.

V is TRBV7-2 and J is TRBJ2-6, with D possibly TRBD1 on 6 matching bases. Trimming left V 5 bases short and J 3 bases short, with 11 bases between. This CDR3 contains 15 residues. CDR1 and CDR2 (germline): SGHTA, FQGNSA. The CDR3 sequence: CASSEQGNGANVLTF. CDR3 DNA: TGTGCCAGCAGCGAACAGGGCAATGGGGCCAACGTCCTGACTTTC. The full variable domain, completed using reference TRBV7-2 and TRBJ2-6, is GAGVSQSPSNKVTEKGKDVELRCDPISGHTALYWYRQSLGQGLEFLIYFQGNSAPDKSGLPSDRFSAERTGGSVSTLTIQRTQQEDSAVYLCASSEQGNGANVLTFGAGSRLTVL.

The chain links TRBV9 to TRBJ2-4, with 11 bases matching TRBD1. Per germline, CDR1 SGDLS and CDR2 YYNGEE. The CDR3 covers 19 residues. The ends lost 4 bases at V and 1 base at J; junction bases unmatched: 13. The CDR3 nucleotides are TGTGCCAGCAGCCCAACAGGGACAGGGGGATCATTTGCCAAAAACATTCAGTACTTC. Encoded protein: CASSPTGTGGSFAKNIQYF.

The chain has TRBV4-1 and TRBJ2-1; possibly TRBD2 for D (5 bases). The V gene's germline CDR1 is MGHRA and CDR2 YSYEKL. Between the trimmed V and J ends, which lost 4 bases and 2 bases, there was a span of 9 bases. This CDR3 spans 14 amino acids. The CDR3 DNA sequence: TGCGCCAGCAGCCCCGGGGTGACCTACAATGAGCAGTTCTTC. This codes for CASSPGVTYNEQFF.

The V and J genes are TRBV6-5 and TRBJ2-5, with a weak D call TRBD2 (6 bases). CDR3 size: 14 residues. V was pared by 6 bases and J by 0 bases, with 11 bases between. Per the germline V gene, CDR1 is MNHEY and CDR2 is SVGAGI. The CDR3 sequence is CASRDRGNQETQYF. The CDR3 DNA is TGTGCCAGCAGAGACCGGGGGAACCAAGAGACCCAGTACTTC.

The chain combines TRBV25-1 with TRBJ2-1; D is perhaps TRBD2 (6 bases). The germline gives CDR1 MGHDK, CDR2 SYGVNS. The CDR3 has 15 residues. V shed 1 base and J shed 4 bases, with 11 bases lying between them. The DNA for the CDR3 is TGTGCCAGCAGTGAATTAAGGGCGGGGTACAATGAGCAGTTCTTC. Amino acid sequence: CASSELRAGYNEQFF.

The V and J genes are TRBV21-1 and TRBJ1-6. TRBV21-1 is assigned pseudogene status. The CDR3 length is 14 residues. CDR3 amino acids: CAPPHGGYGSPLHF. CDR3 DNA sequence: TGTGCCCCCCCCCACGGGGGGTACGGTTCACCCCTCCACTTT.

The J gene is TRBJ1-2, the V gene TRBV12-1; the table's D call of TRBD1 was not tested on the DNA. TRBV12-1 is described as a pseudogene. The CDR3 is 16 residues long. The CDR3, as DNA: TGTGCCAGCAGCTTTTTGGGACAGGGGATTTTTTATGGCTACACCTTC. This codes for CASSFLGQGIFYGYTF.

The CDR3 region has the DNA TGTGCCAGCCAACCGGGGGGGGATCAGCCCCAGCATTTT. This sequence encodes CASQPGGDQPQHF. The chain is built from TRBV6-5 and TRBJ1-5; D possibly corresponds to TRBD1 (5 bases). Trimming shortened V by 8 bases and J by 5 bases, and 13 bases separated the two germline ends. The CDR3 extends over 13 amino acids. Germline CDR1 is MNHEY and CDR2 is SVGAGI.

The genes are TRBV12-5 and TRBJ2-5, with 13 nucleotides matching TRBD2. This CDR3 is 14 amino acids long. Unmatched junction bases numbered 3, after V lost 9 bases and J lost 2 bases. Germline-derived CDR1 and CDR2 are LGHNT and FRNRAP. The CDR3 sequence is CARALAGGQETQYF. CDR3 coding DNA: TGTGCTAGAGCACTAGCGGGAGGGCAAGAGACCCAGTACTTC.

V is TRBV27 and J is TRBJ1-2; weak D call: TRBD1 (6 bases). The germline CDR1 and CDR2 sequences are MNHEY and SMNVEV (reference sequence). The CDR3 loop spans 13 amino acids. With 4 bases removed from V and 3 bases from J, the gap between germline ends came to 9 bases. CDR3 in amino acids: CASSYTGYYGYTF. CDR3 DNA sequence: TGTGCCAGCAGTTACACAGGGTACTATGGCTACACCTTC.

The chain combines TRBV10-2 with TRBJ2-2; TRBD1 might be the D (6 bases). The length of the CDR3 is 17 residues. The ends were cut back, 8 bases at V and 0 bases at J, with 19 bases in the middle. The germline gives CDR1 WSHSY, CDR2 SAAADI. The CDR3 reads CASLRTDFTSNTGELFF. In DNA form, the CDR3 reads TGCGCCAGCCTACGGACAGATTTCACTTCGAACACCGGGGAGCTGTTTTTT.

The chain recombines TRBV7-9 with TRBJ2-4; 9 bases agree with TRBD2. Trimming removed 0 bases from V and 8 bases from J; junction bases left unmatched: 5. The CDR3 spans 15 residues. The germline V gene encodes CDR1 SEHNR and CDR2 FQNEAQ (reference sequence). CDR3 in amino acids: CASSLAGGRGDIQYF. CDR3 nucleotides: TGTGCCAGCAGCTTAGCGGGCGGGAGGGGGGACATTCAGTACTTC.

The CDR3 coding sequence is TGTGCCAGCAGCCCCTTTCCGACTAGCGGGGGCCAAGAGACCCAGTACTTC. Protein: CASSPFPTSGGQETQYF. V gene TRBV5-5 combines with J gene TRBJ2-7, with 12 bases that match TRBD2. With the DNA end fitting TRBJ2-5 better, the J assignment may be wrong. Germline V gives CDR1 SGHKS, CDR2 YYEKEE (reference sequence). This CDR3 spans 17 amino acids.

V gene TRBV7-8 combines with J gene TRBJ2-7, with a tentative D call TRBD2 (5 bases). V lost 5 bases and J lost 2, with 13 bases in between. Germline assignment: CDR1 SGHVS and CDR2 FQNEAQ. There are 14 residues in the CDR3. This CDR3 reads CASSHGLATYEQYF. As DNA, the CDR3 is TGTGCCAGCAGCCATGGACTCGCGACCTACGAGCAGTACTTC. Together with reference TRBV7-8 and TRBJ2-7, the CDR3 gives the full variable domain: GAGVSQSPRYKVAKRGQDVALRCDPISGHVSLFWYQQALGQGPEFLTYFQNEAQLDKSGLPSDRFFAERPEGSVSTLKIQRTQQEDSAVYLCASSHGLATYEQYFGPGTRLTVT.

The chain uses TRBV10-3 and TRBJ2-2, with TRBD2 matching 10 bases. From germline, CDR1 is ENHRY and CDR2 SYGVKD. The CDR3 has 15 residues. V was clipped by 4 bases and J by 7 bases; unmatched bases: 6. In DNA form, the CDR3 reads TGTGCCATCAGTGGAGCGGGAGGGCTGAGCGGGGAGCTGTTTTTT. Protein sequence: CAISGAGGLSGELFF.

This rearrangement joins TRBV6-6 to TRBJ2-7; 9 bases map to TRBD2. Germline values: CDR1 MNHNY, CDR2 SVGAGI (reference sequence). The CDR3 is made up of 15 amino acids. V lost 6 bases to trimming and J lost 0 bases; unmatched junction nucleotides: 6. CDR3 bases: TGTGCCAGCAGATCTAGCGGGGAAAACTCCTACGAGCAGTACTTC. Translated: CASRSSGENSYEQYF.

The chain couples TRBV9 to TRBJ2-2, with D uncertain. Germline V gene lookup returns CDR1 SGDLS and CDR2 YYNGEE. V was cut by 7 bases and J by 7 bases, with 8 bases left in between. The CDR3 totals 11 residues. CDR3 DNA sequence: TGTGCCAGCGCCGGCGGCGGGGAGCTGTTTTTT. Residues: CASAGGGELFF.

The V and J genes are TRBV4-3 and TRBJ2-7; 7 bases match TRBD1. CDR3 length: 17 residues. CDR1 LGHNA and CDR2 YSLEER come from the germline V gene. With V trimmed by 0 bases and J by 3 bases, 11 bases remained unmatched. The CDR3 here is CASSQDRSDRLGYEQYF. The CDR3 nucleotides are TGCGCCAGCAGCCAAGATAGGTCGGACAGGTTGGGCTACGAGCAGTACTTC.

The chain joins TRBV21-1 to TRBJ2-2; TRBD1, as called in the table, went unchecked against the DNA. TRBV21-1 is a pseudogene locus. The CDR3 has 17 residues. The CDR3 loop reads CASSSPWSGEGTGELFF. The CDR3 DNA follows: TGTGCCAGCAGCAGCCCCTGGTCAGGGGAAGGGACCGGGGAGCTGTTTTTT.

The chain employs TRBV21-1 and TRBJ2-1; TRBD1 reflects the table's D call only, with no check against the DNA. TRBV21-1 is a pseudogene. CDR3 length equals 11 residues. DNA for the CDR3: TGTGCCACCGGACACTACAATGAGCAGTTCTTC. Translated: CATGHYNEQFF.

V is TRBV4-3 and J is TRBJ1-3; D may be TRBD1 (5 bases). Germline-derived CDR1 and CDR2 are LGHNA and YSLEER. Trimming pared 3 bases from V and 4 bases from J, leaving 16 bases between. The CDR3 contains 16 residues. CDR3 sequence: CASSHDGGTGGNTIYF. CDR3 nucleotide sequence: TGCGCCAGCAGCCATGATGGGGGGACGGGAGGAAACACCATATATTTT.

The V call is TRBV5-1, the J call TRBJ1-1, with 7 positions matching TRBD1. The CDR3 totals 14 residues. With 3 bases clipped from V and 1 base from J, the junction kept 3 bases outside the gene matches. Germline V gene sequence: CDR1 SGHRS, CDR2 YFSETQ. The CDR3: CASSSGQANTEAFF. DNA of the CDR3: TGCGCCAGCAGCTCAGGACAGGCGAACACTGAAGCTTTCTTT.

A few counts support this clone. This rearrangement joins TRBV3-1 (or the pseudogene TRBV3-2) to TRBJ2-7, with 9 bases lining up with TRBD1. The CDR3 is 18 residues long. Looked up from germline, CDR1 is LGHDT and CDR2 is YNNKEL (reference sequence). Germline trimming cut 1 base from V and 2 bases from J; bases unmatched to any gene: 12. CDR3 residues: CASSQAALTGTGTYEQYF. CDR3 bases: TGTGCCAGCAGCCAAGCCGCCCTGACCGGGACAGGGACCTACGAGCAGTACTTC.

The V gene is TRBV6-4, the J gene TRBJ2-1, with D perhaps TRBD1 (5 bases). The germline gives CDR1 MRHNA, CDR2 SNTAGT. V was pared by 0 bases and J by 6 bases, with 6 bases between. The CDR3 contains 13 residues. The CDR3 spells CASSDSDSNEQFF. The CDR3 DNA reads TGTGCCAGCAGTGACTCCGACAGCAATGAGCAGTTCTTC.

The CDR3 DNA follows: TGTGCCAGCAGCTCACCCGGGCCGGGGGGAGGCTACACCTTC. Translated: CASSSPGPGGGYTF. The V call is TRBV7-6, the J call TRBJ1-2, with D perhaps TRBD1 (5 bases). The V end was cut by 4 bases, the J end by 8 bases, with 17 bases between. The CDR3 has 14 residues. Germline lookup yields CDR1 SGHVS and CDR2 FNYEAQ.

The V and J genes are TRBV15 and TRBJ2-2, with 12 bases aligning to TRBD2. The V segment lost 3 bases and the J segment 4 bases; nucleotides outside the gene matches: 9. Germline CDR1 and CDR2: LNHNV and YYDKDF (reference sequence). The CDR3 contains 18 residues. The DNA of the CDR3 is TGTGCCACCAGCAGTGGACTCCTAGCGGGGGGGCTCACCGGGGAGCTGTTTTTT. Its translation: CATSSGLLAGGLTGELFF.

This chain joins TRBV5-1 and TRBJ2-1; D possibly corresponds to TRBD2 (6 bases). V was clipped by 0 bases and J by 4 bases, with 14 bases between them. The CDR3 is made up of 16 amino acids. Germline-derived CDR1 and CDR2 are SGHRS and YFSETQ. CDR3 loop: CASSLDPGLQYNEQFF. The CDR3 DNA is TGCGCCAGCAGCTTGGATCCGGGACTCCAATACAATGAGCAGTTCTTC.

The chain employs TRBV7-9 and TRBJ2-1; TRBD2 matches 10 bases. V lost 1 base to trimming and J lost 10 bases; unmatched junction nucleotides: 13. In germline, CDR1 is SEHNR, CDR2 FQNEAQ (reference sequence). CDR3 size: 17 residues. The CDR3, as DNA: TGTGCCAGCAGCTTAGTGGGGTGGACTAGCGGAGCAGGGGAGCAGTTCTTC. It encodes CASSLVGWTSGAGEQFF.

The V call is TRBV7-9, the J call TRBJ2-1; D remains ambiguous. CDR3 length: 13 residues. Looked up from germline, CDR1 is SEHNR and CDR2 is FQNEAQ (reference sequence). Trimming took off 5 bases at V and 3 bases at J, with 8 bases between the two ends. The CDR3 spells CASSPTSYNEQFF. The CDR3 DNA is TGTGCCAGCAGCCCAACCAGCTACAATGAGCAGTTCTTC.